This T cell receptor beta chain originates from a study of cytomegalovirus exposure and HLA in healthy donors. Study background: The 120 or so validation repertoires used the same platform as the 550 to 750 first-cohort repertoires, a later analysis reported. Study-level results: A subsequent analysis found that TCR clusters from the first cohort also tended to co-occur in the approximately 130 validation repertoires, with less than 95% of cluster scores above 0. Rarity marked most TCR sequences, yet some public TCRs occurred in many donors. It was confirmed in vitro that a few of the CMV-associated chains were specific for CMV antigens.

Trimming cost V 2 bases and J 1 base, with 5 bases left between them. Germline CDR1 reads SGHAT; CDR2 reads FQDESV (reference sequence). The CDR3 consists of 14 residues. Libraries were prepared by immunoSEQ multiplex PCR; TCRdb keeps only in-frame clonotypes and omits some of them. The sample contains approximately 160,000 clones, less than 90% of which appear only once. With respect to this clone: Its cognate antigen is unknown. This specimen includes other DNA sequences encoding the same CDR3.

The chain links TRBV11-1 to TRBJ2-2; D not certain. Source material: PBMCs. The TCR originated in a woman in her thirties in good health and CMV-seronegative. The CDR3 coding sequence is TGTGCCAGCAGCTTATTCAGGAACACCGGGGAGCTGTTTTTT. It encodes CASSLFRNTGELFF.